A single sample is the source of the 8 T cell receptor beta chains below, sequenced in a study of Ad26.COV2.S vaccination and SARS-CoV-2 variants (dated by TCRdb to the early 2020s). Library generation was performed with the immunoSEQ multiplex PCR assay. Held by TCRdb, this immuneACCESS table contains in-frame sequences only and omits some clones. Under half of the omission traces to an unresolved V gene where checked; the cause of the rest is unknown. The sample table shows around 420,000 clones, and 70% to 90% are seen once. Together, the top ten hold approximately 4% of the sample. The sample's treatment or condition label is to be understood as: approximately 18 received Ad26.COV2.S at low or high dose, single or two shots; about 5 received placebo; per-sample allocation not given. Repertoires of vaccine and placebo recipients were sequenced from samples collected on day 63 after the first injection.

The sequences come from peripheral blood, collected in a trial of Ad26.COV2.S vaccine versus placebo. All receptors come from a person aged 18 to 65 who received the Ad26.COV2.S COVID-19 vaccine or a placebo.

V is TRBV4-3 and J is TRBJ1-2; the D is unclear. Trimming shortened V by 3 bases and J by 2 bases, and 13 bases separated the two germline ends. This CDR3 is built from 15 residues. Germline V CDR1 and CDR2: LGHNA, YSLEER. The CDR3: CASSHSPSSNYGYTF. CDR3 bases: TGCGCCAGCAGCCATTCACCGAGTTCCAACTATGGCTACACCTTC.

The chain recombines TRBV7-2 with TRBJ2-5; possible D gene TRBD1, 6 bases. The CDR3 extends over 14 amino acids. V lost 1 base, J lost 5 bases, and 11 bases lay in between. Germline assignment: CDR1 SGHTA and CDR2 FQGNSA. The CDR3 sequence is CASSLDGGWETQYF. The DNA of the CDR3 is TGTGCCAGCAGCTTAGATGGGGGCTGGGAGACCCAGTACTTC.

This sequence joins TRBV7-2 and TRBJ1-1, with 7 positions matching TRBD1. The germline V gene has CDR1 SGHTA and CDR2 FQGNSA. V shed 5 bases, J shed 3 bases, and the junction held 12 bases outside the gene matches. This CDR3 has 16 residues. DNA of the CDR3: TGTGCCAGCAGCCCCAGGGGGGGGGCGCGGGACACTGAAGCTTTCTTT. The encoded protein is CASSPRGGARDTEAFF.

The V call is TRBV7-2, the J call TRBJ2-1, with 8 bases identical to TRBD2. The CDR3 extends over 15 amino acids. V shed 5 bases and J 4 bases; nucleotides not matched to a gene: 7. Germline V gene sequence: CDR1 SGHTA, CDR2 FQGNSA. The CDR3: CASSKEGLVYNEQFF. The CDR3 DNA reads TGTGCCAGCAGCAAGGAGGGACTAGTTTACAATGAGCAGTTCTTC.

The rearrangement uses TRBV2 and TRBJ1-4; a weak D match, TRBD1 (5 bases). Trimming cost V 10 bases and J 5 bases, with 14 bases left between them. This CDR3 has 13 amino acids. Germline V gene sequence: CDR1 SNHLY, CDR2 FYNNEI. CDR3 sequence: CAIPGRGNEKLFF. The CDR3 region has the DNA TGTGCCATCCCGGGACGAGGGAATGAAAAACTGTTTTTT.

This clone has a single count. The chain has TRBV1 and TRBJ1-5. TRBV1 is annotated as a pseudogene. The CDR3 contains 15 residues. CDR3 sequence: CTSSQRSGGNQPQHF. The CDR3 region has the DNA TGCACCAGCAGCCAAAGGTCGGGGGGCAATCAGCCCCAGCATTTT.

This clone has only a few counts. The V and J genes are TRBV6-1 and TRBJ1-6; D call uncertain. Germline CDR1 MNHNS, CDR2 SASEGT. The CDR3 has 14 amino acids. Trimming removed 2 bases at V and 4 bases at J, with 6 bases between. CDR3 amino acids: CASSEPGYNSPLHF. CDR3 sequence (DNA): TGTGCCAGCAGTGAACCTGGTTATAATTCACCCCTCCACTTT.

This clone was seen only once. The CDR3 reads CASSPGTSGPQETQYF. The CDR3, as DNA: TGTGCCAGCAGCCCAGGGACTAGCGGCCCCCAAGAGACCCAGTACTTC. The chain combines TRBV7-6 with TRBJ2-5; TRBD2 matches 11 bases. CDR1 and CDR2 from the germline V gene are SGHVS and FNYEAQ. The CDR3 runs to 16 residues. After removal of 5 bases from V and 1 base from J, the junction contained 6 bases not matched to a gene.